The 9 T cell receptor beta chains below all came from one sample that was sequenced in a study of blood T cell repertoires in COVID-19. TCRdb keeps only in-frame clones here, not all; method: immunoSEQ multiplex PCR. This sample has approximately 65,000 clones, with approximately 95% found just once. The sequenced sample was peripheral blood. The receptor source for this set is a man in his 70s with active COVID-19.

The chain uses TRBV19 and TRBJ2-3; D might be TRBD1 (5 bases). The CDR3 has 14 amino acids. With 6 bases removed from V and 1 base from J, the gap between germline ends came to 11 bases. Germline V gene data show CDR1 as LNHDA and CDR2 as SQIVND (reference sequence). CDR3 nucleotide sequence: TGTGCCAGTAGGGACAAAGGTGGCACAGATACGCAGTATTTT. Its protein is CASRDKGGTDTQYF.

The CDR3 loop is CASSLPLDGGASSYNEQFF. Written as DNA, the CDR3 is TGTGCCAGCAGCTTACCGTTAGACGGGGGGGCCTCGTCCTACAATGAGCAGTTCTTC. The V gene is TRBV7-8, the J gene TRBJ2-1, with 8 bases matching TRBD2. V dropped 2 bases and J dropped 1; count of bases not matched to a gene: 13. CDR1 is SGHVS and CDR2 is FQNEAQ in the germline V gene. The CDR3 totals 19 residues.

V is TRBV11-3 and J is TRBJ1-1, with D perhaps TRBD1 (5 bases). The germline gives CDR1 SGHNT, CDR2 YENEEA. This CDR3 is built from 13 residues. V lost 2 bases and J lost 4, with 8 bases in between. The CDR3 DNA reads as TGTGCCAGCAGCTTACAGGGAGGCACTGAAGCTTTCTTT. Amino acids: CASSLQGGTEAFF. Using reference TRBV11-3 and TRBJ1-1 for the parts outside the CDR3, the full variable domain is EAGVVQSPRYKIIEKKQPVAFWCNPISGHNTLYWYLQNLGQGPELLIRYENEEAVDDSQLPKDRFSAERLKGVDSTLKIQPAELGDSAVYLCASSLQGGTEAFFGQGTRLTVV.

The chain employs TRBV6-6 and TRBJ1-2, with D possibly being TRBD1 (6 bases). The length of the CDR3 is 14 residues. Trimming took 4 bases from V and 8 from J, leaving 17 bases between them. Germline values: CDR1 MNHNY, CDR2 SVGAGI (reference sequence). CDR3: CASSSQGGVWGYTF. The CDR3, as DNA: TGTGCCAGCAGTTCACAGGGAGGGGTTTGGGGCTACACCTTC.

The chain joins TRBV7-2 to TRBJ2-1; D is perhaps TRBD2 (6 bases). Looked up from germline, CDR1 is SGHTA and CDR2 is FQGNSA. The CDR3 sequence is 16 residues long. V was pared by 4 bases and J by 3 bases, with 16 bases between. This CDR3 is CASSSSGTDIYNEQFF. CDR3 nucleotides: TGTGCCAGCAGCTCCTCCGGGACTGACATCTACAATGAGCAGTTCTTC.

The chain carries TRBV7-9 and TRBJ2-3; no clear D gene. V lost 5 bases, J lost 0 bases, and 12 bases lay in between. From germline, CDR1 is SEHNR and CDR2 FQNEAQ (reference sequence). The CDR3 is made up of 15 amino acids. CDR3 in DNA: TGTGCCAGCAGCCCCCCCTATACTAGCACAGATACGCAGTATTTT. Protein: CASSPPYTSTDTQYF.

The CDR3 loop is CASDRGIYEQYF. The CDR3 DNA reads as TGTGCCAGCGACAGGGGGATCTACGAGCAGTACTTC. The rearrangement joins TRBV2 to TRBJ2-7; 9 positions match TRBD1. CDR1 is SNHLY and CDR2 is FYNNEI in the germline V gene. CDR3 length: 12 amino acids. Unmatched junction bases numbered 2, after V lost 8 bases and J lost 3 bases.

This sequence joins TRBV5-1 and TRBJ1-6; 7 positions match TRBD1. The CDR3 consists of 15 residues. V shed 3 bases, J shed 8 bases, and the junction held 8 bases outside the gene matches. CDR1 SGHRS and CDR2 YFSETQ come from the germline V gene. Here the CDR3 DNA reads TGCGCCAGCAGCTACGACAGGGCCGGGGATTCACCCCTCCACTTT. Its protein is CASSYDRAGDSPLHF.

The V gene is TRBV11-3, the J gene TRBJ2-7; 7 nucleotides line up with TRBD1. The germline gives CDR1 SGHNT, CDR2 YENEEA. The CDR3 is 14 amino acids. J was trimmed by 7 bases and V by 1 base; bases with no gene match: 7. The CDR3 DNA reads TGTGCCAGCAGCTTAGTCCGGGACAGTGGGGAGCAGTACTTC. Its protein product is CASSLVRDSGEQYF. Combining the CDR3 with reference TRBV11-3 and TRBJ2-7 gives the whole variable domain EAGVVQSPRYKIIEKKQPVAFWCNPISGHNTLYWYLQNLGQGPELLIRYENEEAVDDSQLPKDRFSAERLKGVDSTLKIQPAELGDSAVYLCASSLVRDSGEQYFGPGTRLTVT.